The 6 T cell receptor beta chains given below trace back to one sample, sequenced in a study of cytomegalovirus exposure and HLA in healthy donors. The PCR had 60 Vbeta and 13 Jbeta primers. The method was immunoSEQ multiplex PCR; TCRdb's version includes in-frame clones alone and lacks a portion of them. The sample holds a few hundred thousand clones; over 70% are singletons and the top ten take 0.3%. Sequenced material: PBMCs. The receptor source for this set is a girl aged 2-15 years in good health and CMV-seronegative.

The chain is built from TRBV19 and TRBJ1-5; 8 nucleotides line up with TRBD1. Unmatched junction bases numbered 17, after V lost 4 bases and J lost 3 bases. The CDR3 contains 19 residues. Germline V gene data show CDR1 as LNHDA and CDR2 as SQIVND (reference sequence). The CDR3 DNA sequence: TGTGCCAGTAGTAGGGGGGGCAGGGGGCTCTTAAGTCTCAATCAGCCCCAGCATTTT. Encoded protein: CASSRGGRGLLSLNQPQHF. Full variable domain (outside the CDR3, taken from reference TRBV19 and TRBJ1-5): DGGITQSPKYLFRKEGQNVTLSCEQNLNHDAMYWYRQDPGQGLRLIYYSQIVNDFQKGDIAEGYSVSREKKESFPLTVTSAQKNPTAFYLCASSRGGRGLLSLNQPQHFGDGTRLSIL.

This chain joins TRBV7-6 and TRBJ1-2; no firm D call. The CDR3 spans 16 residues. Germline lookup yields CDR1 SGHVS and CDR2 FNYEAQ. V dropped 4 bases and J dropped 2 bases, with 17 bases sitting between them. The CDR3 nucleotides read TGTGCCAGCAGCTCTAGAGTGCTCGGGGTAAACTATGGCTACACCTTC. This translates into CASSSRVLGVNYGYTF.

The rearrangement joins TRBV5-1 to TRBJ2-2, with 9 positions matching TRBD1. The CDR3 covers 13 residues. Germline-derived CDR1 and CDR2 are SGHRS and YFSETQ. J gave up 4 bases and V 7 bases, and 2 bases lay outside the gene matches. The CDR3 spells CASRDRATGELFF. For the CDR3, the DNA is TGCGCCAGCCGGGACAGGGCCACCGGGGAGCTGTTTTTT. Filled out from reference TRBV5-1 and TRBJ2-2, the complete variable domain reads KAGVTQTPRYLIKTRGQQVTLSCSPISGHRSVSWYQQTPGQGLQFLFEYFSETQRNKGNFPGRFSGRQFSNSRSEMNVSTLELGDSALYLCASRDRATGELFFGEGSRLTVL.

The V gene is TRBV28, the J gene TRBJ1-3; D is unresolved. This CDR3 is 17 amino acids long. CDR1 and CDR2 (germline): MDHEN, SYDVKM. The V and J ends lost 7 bases and 0 bases respectively, with 19 bases between them. The CDR3 spells CASTTILYRISGNTIYF. DNA of the CDR3: TGTGCCAGCACCACAATATTGTACAGAATCTCTGGAAACACCATATATTTT. The complete variable domain, with remaining parts taken from reference TRBV28 and TRBJ1-3, reads DVKVTQSSRYLVKRTGEKVFLECVQDMDHENMFWYRQDPGLGLRLIYFSYDVKMKEKGDIPEGYSVSREKKERFSLILESASTNQTSMYLCASTTILYRISGNTIYFGEGSWLTVV.

The DNA for the CDR3 is TGTGCCAGCAGCAGCACCTCCCGGGCAGGGGACTACGAGCAGTACTTC. This codes for CASSSTSRAGDYEQYF. The rearrangement uses TRBV7-9 and TRBJ2-7, with D maybe TRBD1 (6 bases). V gave up 5 bases and J gave up 3 bases, with 20 bases separating them. CDR1 and CDR2 from the germline V gene are SEHNR and FQNEAQ (reference sequence). This CDR3 contains 16 residues.

The chain employs TRBV29-1 and TRBJ2-1; D may be TRBD2 (6 bases). Germline CDR1 SQVTM, CDR2 ANQGSEA. Trimming took 6 bases from V and 7 from J, leaving 10 bases between them. The CDR3 length is 11 residues. The CDR3 reads CSVWGGNEQFF. Here the CDR3 DNA reads TGCAGCGTCTGGGGAGGAAATGAGCAGTTCTTC.